One sample yielded the 6 T cell receptor beta chains listed below, sequenced in a study of blood T cell repertoires in COVID-19 (dated by TCRdb to the early 2020s). Library prep was done by the immunoSEQ multiplex PCR assay. TCRdb mirrors the immuneACCESS table, restricted to in-frame sequences. Some clones are absent from its copies; in checked studies, under half trace to an unresolved V gene, and the reason for the others is unknown. This sample gives roughly 100,000 clones in total; about 85% of them show up just once. Clones ranked in the top ten supply around 2% of the sample. Input material: peripheral blood. The source is a man in his fifties or sixties with active COVID-19.

This clone was detected only once. The chain has TRBV3-1 (or the pseudogene TRBV3-2) and TRBJ2-1, with 10 bases matching TRBD2. The junction had 1 base not matched to a gene; V was cut back by 1 base and J by 7 bases. The CDR3 is 14 residues long. Looked up from germline, CDR1 is LGHDT and CDR2 is YNNKEL (reference sequence). This chain's CDR3 is CASSQVAGGNEQFF. CDR3 sequence (DNA): TGTGCCAGCAGCCAAGTAGCGGGGGGAAATGAGCAGTTCTTC.

CDR3 DNA: TGTGCCAGCAGCTGGGGACTGGCCTCTGGGGCCAACGTCCTGACTTTC. It is translated as CASSWGLASGANVLTF. The gene calls are TRBV5-6 and TRBJ2-6; tentatively, D is TRBD2 (6 bases). V lost 3 bases to trimming and J lost 0 bases, with 10 bases between them. Per the germline V gene, CDR1 is SGHDT and CDR2 is YYEEEE. The CDR3 length is 16 residues.

This chain connects TRBV6-5 to TRBJ2-2, with D possibly matching TRBD1 (6 bases). There are 15 residues in the CDR3. V was shortened by 0 bases and J by 4 bases, with 9 bases between the two germline ends. From germline, CDR1 is MNHEY and CDR2 SVGAGI. The CDR3 is CASSYSKGGTGELFF. The CDR3 nucleotides read TGTGCCAGCAGTTACTCGAAAGGGGGCACCGGGGAGCTGTTTTTT.

This sequence joins TRBV19 and TRBJ1-2; D uncertain. The CDR3 spans 15 residues. V lost 3 bases, J lost 8 bases, and 19 bases lay in between. In germline, CDR1 is LNHDA, CDR2 SQIVND (reference sequence). CDR3 in amino acids: CASSMRAAGTGGYTF. CDR3 DNA sequence: TGTGCCAGTAGTATGAGGGCCGCCGGTACTGGCGGCTACACCTTC.

The J gene is TRBJ1-5, the V gene TRBV19; D is uncertain. Germline V CDR1 and CDR2: LNHDA, SQIVND (reference sequence). This CDR3 spans 13 amino acids. V lost 5 bases and J 8 bases, leaving 13 bases between the germline ends. The CDR3: CASSGGPPEPQHF. CDR3 nucleotide sequence: TGTGCCAGTAGTGGAGGACCCCCAGAGCCCCAGCATTTT.

The CDR3 here is CASSQEVRSYGYTF. The CDR3 nucleotides are TGTGCCAGCAGCCAAGAGGTCAGGTCTTATGGCTACACCTTC. V and J are TRBV3-1 (or the pseudogene TRBV3-2) and TRBJ1-2; D uncertain. The germline gives CDR1 LGHDT, CDR2 YNNKEL (reference sequence). CDR3 length equals 14 residues. The V end was cut by 0 bases, the J end by 5 bases, with 10 bases between.